A single sample gave rise to the 8 T cell receptor beta chains below, sequenced in a study of blood T cell repertoires in COVID-19. Profiling relied on immunoSEQ multiplex PCR, and the TCRdb table lists in-frame clones only, not all of them. This sample has fewer than 350,000 clones, with just under 85% found just once. The sequenced material came from peripheral blood. These receptors were taken from a woman between 50 and 59 years old with active or convalescent COVID-19.

The J gene is TRBJ1-2, the V gene TRBV19; tentative D call: TRBD1 (6 bases). Between the trimmed V and J ends, which lost 3 bases and 2 bases, there was a span of 10 bases. Germline V gene data show CDR1 as LNHDA and CDR2 as SQIVND (reference sequence). The CDR3 length is 14 residues. CDR3: CASSIGTGNYGYTF. The DNA for the CDR3 is TGTGCCAGTAGTATCGGCACAGGGAACTATGGCTACACCTTC.

The rearrangement links TRBV15 to TRBJ1-4; D ambiguous. Trimming took 5 bases from V and 7 from J, leaving 14 bases between them. CDR3 length: 14 amino acids. CDR1 is LNHNV, CDR2 YYDKDF, per germline (reference sequence). The CDR3 nucleotides read TGTGCCACCAGCGCGTCCCCTCGAGGTGAAAAACTGTTTTTT. It encodes CATSASPRGEKLFF. Based on the CDR3 plus reference TRBV15 and TRBJ1-4, the full variable domain is DAMVIQNPRYQVTQFGKPVTLSCSQTLNHNVMYWYQQKSSQAPKLLFHYYDKDFNNEADTPDNFQSRRPNTSFCFLDIRSPGLGDTAMYLCATSASPRGEKLFFGSGTQLSVL.

The chain couples TRBV27 to TRBJ1-2; the D is unclear. Looked up from germline, CDR1 is MNHEY and CDR2 is SMNVEV (reference sequence). The CDR3 has 12 amino acids. The V and J ends lost 3 bases and 8 bases respectively, with 10 bases between them. The CDR3 region is CASSFEGGGYTF. In DNA, the CDR3 is TGTGCCAGCAGTTTTGAAGGAGGAGGCTACACCTTC.

The V call is TRBV27, the J call TRBJ1-2; D not certain. Germline V gene data show CDR1 as MNHEY and CDR2 as SMNVEV (reference sequence). The CDR3 contains 10 residues. Deletions cut 5 bases from V and 13 bases from J, with 11 bases between. In nucleotides, the CDR3 is TGTGCCAGCAGTAGAGGGATCCCCACCTTC. This gives the protein CASSRGIPTF.

The genes are TRBV7-9 and TRBJ2-4; the match to TRBD2 covers 10 bases. The CDR3 length is 16 residues. V lost 5 bases, J lost 3 bases, and 7 bases stayed unmatched. CDR1 and CDR2 from the germline V gene are SEHNR and FQNEAQ (reference sequence). CDR3 sequence (DNA): TGTGCCAGCAGCCAAAGCGGGAGGGCGTACAAAAACATTCAGTACTTC. Residues: CASSQSGRAYKNIQYF.

The chain employs TRBV29-1 and TRBJ2-5; TRBD2 agrees at 7 bases. The germline gives CDR1 SQVTM, CDR2 ANQGSEA. After removal of 7 bases from V and 5 bases from J, the junction contained 10 bases not matched to a gene. The CDR3 is 13 amino acids. The CDR3 spells CSAEGRVRETQYF. Here the CDR3 DNA reads TGCAGCGCAGAGGGGAGGGTGCGGGAGACCCAGTACTTC.

The chain employs TRBV24-1 and TRBJ1-1; 8 bases line up with TRBD1. Germline CDR1 and CDR2: KGHDR and SFDVKD. This CDR3 comprises 14 residues. J was trimmed by 1 base and V by 5 bases; bases with no gene match: 2. The CDR3: CATSGTGKNTEAFF. The CDR3 bases are TGTGCCACCAGTGGGACAGGGAAGAACACTGAAGCTTTCTTT.

The V and J genes are TRBV5-1 and TRBJ1-2, with D perhaps TRBD1 (5 bases). This CDR3 region has 13 residues. Trimming took 0 bases from V and 7 from J, leaving 10 bases between them. Germline values: CDR1 SGHRS, CDR2 YFSETQ. This CDR3 is CASSLEGGAGYTF. The CDR3, as DNA: TGCGCCAGCAGCTTGGAAGGAGGGGCTGGCTACACCTTC.